One sample yielded the 23 T cell receptor beta chains listed below, sequenced in a study of blood T cells in healthy people across ages. The second PCR ran roughly 6 to 11 cycles with a sample-barcoded 5' primer and J-beta primers. TCRdb ran MiXCR on the 5' RACE reads and lists one entry per CDR3 protein. The data show about 750,000 distinct CDR3 sequences, about 53% seen once. Sequencing was performed on blood. The receptor source for this set is a man aged 80 or over in good health.

The chain employs TRBV5-1 and TRBJ2-7; D tentatively reads TRBD1 or TRBD2 (5 bases each). This CDR3 is 14 amino acids long. V lost 5 bases and J lost 3, with 15 bases in between. Germline CDR1 reads SGHRS; CDR2 reads YFSETQ. CDR3 nucleotide sequence: TGCGCCAGCAGTTCGATCGGGACCGACTACGAGCAGTACTTC. It encodes CASSSIGTDYEQYF.

The chain carries TRBV21-1 and TRBJ1-1. TRBV21-1 constitutes a pseudogene. CDR3 length equals 10 residues. The CDR3 sequence is CASKVTEAFF. The DNA for the CDR3 is TGTGCCAGCAAGGTGACGGAAGCTTTCTTT.

V is TRBV5-1 and J is TRBJ2-7, with D unresolved. The DNA end favors TRBJ2-5, so the J call may be wrong. This CDR3 is 14 amino acids long. Germline lookup yields CDR1 SGHRS and CDR2 YFSETQ. The CDR3 loop is CASSLGSMMETQYF. The CDR3, as DNA: TGCGCCAGCAGCTTGGGGTCTATGATGGAGACCCAGTACTTC.

V usage is TRBV29-1 and J usage is TRBJ2-3; a weak D match, TRBD1 (6 bases). V lost 3 bases and J 2 bases, leaving 18 bases between the germline ends. Germline-derived CDR1 and CDR2 are SQVTM and ANQGSEA. The CDR3 consists of 16 residues. The CDR3 loop reads CSVDSGDRLSTDTQYF. CDR3 nucleotides: TGCAGCGTTGACTCAGGAGACAGGCTCTCCACAGATACGCAGTATTTT.

The chain carries TRBV3-1 and TRBJ1-4, with D hard to call. CDR3 length: 17 residues. Trimming took off 3 bases at V and 0 bases at J, with 14 bases between the two ends. Germline loops: CDR1 LGHDT, CDR2 YNNKEL (reference sequence). For the CDR3, the DNA is TGTGCCAGCAGCCATGGATCCCCCGGTGCAACTAATGAAAAACTGTTTTTT. Its translation: CASSHGSPGATNEKLFF.

This chain links TRBV10-3 with TRBJ1-5; TRBD1 matches at 7 bases. From germline, CDR1 is ENHRY and CDR2 SYGVKD. The J segment lost 1 base and the V segment lost 7 bases, leaving 7 bases of the junction unmatched. The length of the CDR3 is 15 residues. CDR3: CAITVQGGSNQPQHF. The CDR3 nucleotides read TGTGCCATCACCGTGCAGGGGGGGAGCAATCAGCCCCAGCATTTT.

The chain joins TRBV10-3 to TRBJ1-5; TRBD1 might be the D (5 bases). Germline CDR1 reads ENHRY; CDR2 reads SYGVKD. The CDR3 runs 14 residues. The V gene lost 10 bases and the J gene lost 6 bases, with 19 bases spanning the gap. The CDR3 DNA reads TGTGCCACTACCTCACGGGCAAGGGGTCAGCCCCAGCATTTT. This gives the protein CATTSRARGQPQHF.

In this sample, this clonotype turned up a few times. The rearrangement joins TRBV7-2 to TRBJ2-1, with D unresolved. The CDR3 is 12 amino acids. Trimming pared 7 bases from V and 3 bases from J, leaving 7 bases between. Germline loops: CDR1 SGHTA, CDR2 FQGNSA. As DNA, the CDR3 is TGTGCCAGCACACTCAACTACAATGAGCAGTTCTTC. Its protein is CASTLNYNEQFF.

The chain links TRBV24-1 to TRBJ1-5; maybe TRBD1 (5 bases). The CDR3 consists of 14 residues. V lost 10 bases to trimming and J lost 5 bases, with 17 bases between them. Germline CDR1 reads KGHDR; CDR2 reads SFDVKD. CDR3 coding DNA: TGTGCCACAAGAGACAGCCTCGGGGATCAGCCCCAGCATTTT. Its protein product is CATRDSLGDQPQHF.

This chain connects TRBV28 to TRBJ1-2; no clear D gene. The CDR3 is 12 residues long. Trimming left V 10 bases short and J 3 bases short, with 12 bases between. From germline, CDR1 is MDHEN and CDR2 SYDVKM. CDR3 DNA: TGTGCCAACAGAGGGCCCTACTATGGCTACACCTTC. As protein: CANRGPYYGYTF.

The rearrangement links TRBV5-1 to TRBJ2-7; maybe TRBD2 (6 bases). Germline V CDR1 and CDR2: SGHRS, YFSETQ. CDR3 length equals 13 residues. The V end lost 4 bases, the J end lost 5 bases, and 13 bases lay between the germline ends. CDR3 loop: CASSAGSRDEQYF. The CDR3 DNA reads as TGCGCCAGCAGCGCGGGGTCACGGGACGAGCAGTACTTC.

This clonotype was picked up a small number of times. J is TRBJ2-3 and V is TRBV6-6; 12 bases fit TRBD1. Germline assignment: CDR1 MNHNY and CDR2 SVGAGI (reference sequence). CDR3 length: 16 residues. Unmatched junction bases numbered 9, after V lost 7 bases and J lost 4 bases. CDR3 amino acids: CASTDPGTGGPDTQYF. For the CDR3, the DNA is TGTGCCAGCACCGACCCCGGGACAGGGGGCCCAGATACGCAGTATTTT.

This CDR3 reads CSVDGIENRVNTEAFF. DNA for the CDR3: TGCAGCGTTGATGGGATAGAAAACAGGGTGAACACTGAAGCTTTCTTT. This chain connects TRBV29-1 to TRBJ1-1; perhaps TRBD1 as D (6 bases). This CDR3 is 16 amino acids long. Germline CDR1 SQVTM, CDR2 ANQGSEA. V lost 3 bases, J lost 0 bases, and 17 bases lay in between. Supplemented by reference TRBV29-1 and TRBJ1-1, the full variable domain reads SAVISQKPSRDICQRGTSLTIQCQVDSQVTMMFWYRQQPGQSLTLIATANQGSEATYESGFVIDKFPISRPNLTFSTLTVSNMSPEDSSIYLCSVDGIENRVNTEAFFGQGTRLTVV.

This rearrangement joins TRBV9 to TRBJ1-6, with 7 positions matching TRBD1. This CDR3 is built from 16 residues. The V segment lost 3 bases and the J segment 3 bases; nucleotides outside the gene matches: 6. Germline loops: CDR1 SGDLS, CDR2 YYNGEE. The CDR3: CASSATGANYNSPLHF. CDR3 bases: TGTGCCAGCAGCGCAACAGGGGCGAACTATAATTCACCCCTCCACTTT.

The chain links TRBV29-1 to TRBJ2-3; no clear D. V was trimmed by 7 bases and J by 0 bases, leaving 17 bases between them. There are 15 residues in the CDR3. Germline V gives CDR1 SQVTM, CDR2 ANQGSEA. Here the CDR3 DNA reads TGCAGCGGCTGGCGTCCAGCCACTAGCACAGATACGCAGTATTTT. Translating it yields CSGWRPATSTDTQYF.

This chain uses TRBV5-1 with TRBJ2-1, with TRBD1 matching over 10 bases. Trimming took 2 bases from V and 6 from J; bases not matched to a gene: 11. From germline, CDR1 is SGHRS and CDR2 YFSETQ. CDR3 length: 17 amino acids. DNA for the CDR3: TGCGCCAGCAGCTTCGGGACAGGGGTGTTCGGTGGCAATGAGCAGTTCTTC. Encoded protein: CASSFGTGVFGGNEQFF. Combining the CDR3 with reference TRBV5-1 and TRBJ2-1 gives the whole variable domain KAGVTQTPRYLIKTRGQQVTLSCSPISGHRSVSWYQQTPGQGLQFLFEYFSETQRNKGNFPGRFSGRQFSNSRSEMNVSTLELGDSALYLCASSFGTGVFGGNEQFFGPGTRLTVL.

This rearrangement joins TRBV2 to TRBJ1-2, with unresolved D. The germline CDR1 and CDR2 sequences are SNHLY and FYNNEI. The CDR3 sequence is 12 residues long. V gave up 6 bases and J gave up 8 bases, with 13 bases separating them. The CDR3 DNA reads as TGTGCCAGCAGACGGGGTCCTAGGGGCTACACCTTC. Protein product: CASRRGPRGYTF.

This sequence joins TRBV12-3 or TRBV12-4 and TRBJ1-2, with D perhaps TRBD1 (5 bases). The CDR3 loop spans 15 amino acids. The V end was cut by 6 bases, the J end by 1 base, with 15 bases between. The CDR3 loop reads CASRSPGRHNYGYTF. The CDR3, as DNA: TGTGCCAGCAGATCCCCGGGACGACATAACTATGGCTACACCTTC.

In its sample, this clonotype was seen once. V is TRBV5-4 and J is TRBJ2-7, with TRBD2 identical over 7 bases. The CDR3 spans 14 residues. V lost 4 bases to trimming and J lost 6 bases; unmatched junction nucleotides: 10. The V gene's germline CDR1 is SGHNT and CDR2 YYREEE (reference sequence). The CDR3 loop reads CASSGLVKGCEQYF. The CDR3 DNA sequence: TGTGCCAGCAGCGGACTAGTCAAAGGCTGCGAGCAGTACTTC. Drawing the rest from reference TRBV5-4 and TRBJ2-7, the complete variable domain is ETGVTQSPTHLIKTRGQQVTLRCSSQSGHNTVSWYQQALGQGPQFIFQYYREEENGRGNFPPRFSGLQFPNYSSELNVNALELDDSALYLCASSGLVKGCEQYFGPGTRLTVT.

This chain connects TRBV7-2 to TRBJ1-4, with 7 bases lining up with TRBD1. Trimming took 4 bases from V and 0 from J; bases not matched to a gene: 5. The germline CDR1 and CDR2 sequences are SGHTA and FQGNSA. This CDR3 has 16 residues. CDR3 residues: CASSSRTGATNEKLFF. The DNA of the CDR3 is TGTGCCAGCAGCTCACGGACAGGAGCAACTAATGAAAAACTGTTTTTT.

The chain employs TRBV2 and TRBJ2-3; 7 bases are a match to TRBD2. CDR1 and CDR2 (germline): SNHLY, FYNNEI. V was clipped by 6 bases and J by 2 bases; unmatched bases: 8. CDR3 size: 15 residues. CDR3 sequence reads: CASRGSGLTTDTQYF. CDR3 DNA sequence: TGTGCCAGCAGGGGGTCGGGACTAACCACAGATACGCAGTATTTT.

V and J are TRBV20-1 and TRBJ2-1; no clear D gene. The CDR3 loop spans 14 amino acids. V was trimmed by 0 bases and J by 8 bases, leaving 14 bases between them. Germline CDR1 is DFQATT and CDR2 is SNEGSKA (reference sequence). CDR3 DNA: TGCAGTGCTAGAGATAAGTACAAAGGCGATGAGCAGTTCTTC. This gives the protein CSARDKYKGDEQFF.

This clonotype was seen just once. CDR3 loop: CASSPSGILYEQYF. CDR3 DNA sequence: TGCGCCAGCAGCCCGAGCGGGATCCTATACGAGCAGTACTTC. The rearrangement uses TRBV10-1 and TRBJ2-4; TRBD2 matches 7 bases. The J call is doubtful: the DNA matches TRBJ2-7 better. The length of the CDR3 is 14 residues. Per germline, CDR1 WNHNN and CDR2 SYGVQD (reference sequence).